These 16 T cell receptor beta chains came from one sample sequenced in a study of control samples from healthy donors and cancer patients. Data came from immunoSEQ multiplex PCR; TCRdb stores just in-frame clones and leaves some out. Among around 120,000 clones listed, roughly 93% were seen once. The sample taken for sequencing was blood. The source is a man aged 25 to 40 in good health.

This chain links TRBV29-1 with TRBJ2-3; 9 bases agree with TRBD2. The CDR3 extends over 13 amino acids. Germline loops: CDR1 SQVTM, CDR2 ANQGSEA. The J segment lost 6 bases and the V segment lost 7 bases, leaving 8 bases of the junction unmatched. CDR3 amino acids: CSDLSGGSDTQYF. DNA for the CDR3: TGCAGCGACCTTAGCGGGGGATCGGATACGCAGTATTTT.

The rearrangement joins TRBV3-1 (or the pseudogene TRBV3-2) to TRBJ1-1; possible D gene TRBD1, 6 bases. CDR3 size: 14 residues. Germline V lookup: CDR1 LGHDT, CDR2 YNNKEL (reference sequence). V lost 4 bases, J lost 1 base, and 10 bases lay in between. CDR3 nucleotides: TGTGCCAGCAGCCCGACAGGCCGGAACACTGAAGCTTTCTTT. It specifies CASSPTGRNTEAFF.

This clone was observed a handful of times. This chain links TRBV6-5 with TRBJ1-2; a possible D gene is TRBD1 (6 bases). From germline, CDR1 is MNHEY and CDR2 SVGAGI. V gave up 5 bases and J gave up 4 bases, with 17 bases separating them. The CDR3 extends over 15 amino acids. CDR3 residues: CASSRTGSDAYGYTF. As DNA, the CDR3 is TGTGCCAGCAGTCGTACAGGGAGCGACGCCTATGGCTACACCTTC.

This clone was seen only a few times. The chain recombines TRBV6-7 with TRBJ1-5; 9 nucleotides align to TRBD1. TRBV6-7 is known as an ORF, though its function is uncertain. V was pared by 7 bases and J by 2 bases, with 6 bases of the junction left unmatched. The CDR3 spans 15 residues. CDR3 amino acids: CASTPTGGGNQPQHF. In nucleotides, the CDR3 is TGTGCCAGCACCCCAACAGGGGGCGGCAATCAGCCCCAGCATTTT.

CDR3 sequence (DNA): TGTGCCAGCTCCTGGGGGGACAAGGTGACACCCCTCCACTTT. This gives the protein CASSWGDKVTPLHF. The chain carries TRBV18 and TRBJ1-6, with D possibly matching TRBD1 (6 bases). CDR3 length: 14 amino acids. Germline-derived CDR1 and CDR2 are KGHSH and LQKENI. Trimming removed 6 bases from V and 11 bases from J, with 17 bases in between.

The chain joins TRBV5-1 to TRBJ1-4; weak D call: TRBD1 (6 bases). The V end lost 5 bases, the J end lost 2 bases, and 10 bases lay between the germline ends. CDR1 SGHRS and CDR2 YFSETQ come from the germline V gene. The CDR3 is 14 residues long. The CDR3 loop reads CASRPGVTNEKLFF. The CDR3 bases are TGCGCCAGCAGGCCAGGGGTGACTAATGAAAAACTGTTTTTT.

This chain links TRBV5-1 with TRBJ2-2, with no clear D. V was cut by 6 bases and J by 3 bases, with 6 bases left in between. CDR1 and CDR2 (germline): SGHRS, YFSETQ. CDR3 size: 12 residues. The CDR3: CASTKDTGELFF. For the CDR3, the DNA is TGCGCCAGCACCAAAGACACCGGGGAGCTGTTTTTT.

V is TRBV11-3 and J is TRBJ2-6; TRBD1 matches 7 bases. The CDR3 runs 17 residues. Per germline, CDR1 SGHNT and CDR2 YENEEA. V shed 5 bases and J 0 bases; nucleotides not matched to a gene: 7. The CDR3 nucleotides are TGTGCCAGCAGCCCCGGACCAGGGGGCTCTGGGGCCAACGTCCTGACTTTC. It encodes CASSPGPGGSGANVLTF.

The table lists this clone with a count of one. CDR3 bases: TGTGCCAGCAGCCCGGGACAGGGGGTATCTGGCTACACCTTC. Translation gives CASSPGQGVSGYTF. The rearrangement uses TRBV5-4 and TRBJ1-2; 11 positions agree with TRBD1. CDR1 and CDR2 from the germline V gene are SGHNT and YYREEE (reference sequence). V lost 4 bases, J lost 7 bases, and 6 bases stayed unmatched. The CDR3 loop spans 14 amino acids. The variable domain in full, completed from reference TRBV5-4 and TRBJ1-2, reads ETGVTQSPTHLIKTRGQQVTLRCSSQSGHNTVSWYQQALGQGPQFIFQYYREEENGRGNFPPRFSGLQFPNYSSELNVNALELDDSALYLCASSPGQGVSGYTFGSGTRLTVV.

Written as DNA, the CDR3 is TGTGCCAGCAGCCGCCCCCATACAGGGATGAACACTGAAGCTTTCTTT. Its translation: CASSRPHTGMNTEAFF. The J gene is TRBJ1-1, the V gene TRBV6-2 or TRBV6-3, with D possibly matching TRBD1 (6 bases). Trimming left V 6 bases short and J 0 bases short, with 17 bases between. The germline V gene has CDR1 MNHEY and CDR2 SVGEGT. The CDR3 length is 16 residues.

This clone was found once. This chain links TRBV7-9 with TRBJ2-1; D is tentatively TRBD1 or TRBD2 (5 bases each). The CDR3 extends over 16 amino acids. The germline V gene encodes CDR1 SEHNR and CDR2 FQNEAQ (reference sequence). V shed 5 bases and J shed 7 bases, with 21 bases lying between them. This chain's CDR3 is CASSPRAHGALNEQFF. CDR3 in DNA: TGTGCCAGCAGCCCGAGAGCTCACGGGGCCCTAAATGAGCAGTTCTTC. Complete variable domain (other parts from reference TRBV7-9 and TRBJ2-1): DTGVSQNPRHKITKRGQNVTFRCDPISEHNRLYWYRQTLGQGPEFLTYFQNEAQLEKSRLLSDRFSAERPKGSFSTLEIQRTEQGDSAMYLCASSPRAHGALNEQFFGPGTRLTVL.

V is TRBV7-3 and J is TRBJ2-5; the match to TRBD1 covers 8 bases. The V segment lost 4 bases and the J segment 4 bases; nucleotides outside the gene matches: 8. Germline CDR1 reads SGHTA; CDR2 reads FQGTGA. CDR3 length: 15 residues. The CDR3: CASSSTSDRGETQYF. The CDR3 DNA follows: TGTGCCAGCAGCTCAACCTCAGACAGGGGAGAGACCCAGTACTTC.

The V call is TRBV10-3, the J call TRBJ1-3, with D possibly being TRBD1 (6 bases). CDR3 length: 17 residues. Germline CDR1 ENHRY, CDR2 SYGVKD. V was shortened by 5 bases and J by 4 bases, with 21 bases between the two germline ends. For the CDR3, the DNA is TGTGCCATCAGTACCGCAGGGGCCGGGCCGGGGGGAAACACCATATATTTT. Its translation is CAISTAGAGPGGNTIYF.

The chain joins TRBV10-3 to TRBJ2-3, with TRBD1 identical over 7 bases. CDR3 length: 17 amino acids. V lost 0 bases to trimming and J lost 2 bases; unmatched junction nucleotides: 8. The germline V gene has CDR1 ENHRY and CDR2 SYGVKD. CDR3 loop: CAISESSEGATTDTQYF. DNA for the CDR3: TGTGCCATCAGTGAGTCGAGTGAGGGGGCTACCACAGATACGCAGTATTTT.

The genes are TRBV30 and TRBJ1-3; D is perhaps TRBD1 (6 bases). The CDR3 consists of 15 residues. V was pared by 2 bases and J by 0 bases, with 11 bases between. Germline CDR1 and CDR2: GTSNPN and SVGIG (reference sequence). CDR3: CAWSRDTFSGNTIYF. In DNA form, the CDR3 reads TGTGCCTGGAGTCGGGACACCTTCTCTGGAAACACCATATATTTT. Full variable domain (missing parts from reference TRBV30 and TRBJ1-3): SQTIHQWPATLVQPVGSPLSLECTVEGTSNPNLYWYRQAAGRGLQLLFYSVGIGQISSEVPQNLSASRPQDRQFILSSKKLLLSDSGFYLCAWSRDTFSGNTIYFGEGSWLTVV.

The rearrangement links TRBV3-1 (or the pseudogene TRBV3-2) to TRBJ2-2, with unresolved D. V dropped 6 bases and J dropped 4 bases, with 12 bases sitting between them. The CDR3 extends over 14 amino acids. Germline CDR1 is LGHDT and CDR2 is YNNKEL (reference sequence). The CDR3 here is CASSQHGRTGELFF. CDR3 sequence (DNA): TGTGCCAGCAGTCAGCATGGGCGCACCGGGGAGCTGTTTTTT.